Below, 11 T cell receptor beta chains from the same sample are listed, as sequenced in a study of blood T cell repertoires in COVID-19. TCRdb's table, derived via immunoSEQ multiplex PCR, lists solely in-frame clones and lacks some. This table holds about 190,000 clones, approximately 91% found once. The sample consisted of peripheral blood. These receptors all stem from a man aged 18 to 35 with active or convalescent COVID-19.

The chain employs TRBV3-1 (or the pseudogene TRBV3-2) and TRBJ2-7, with D possibly TRBD2 on 6 matching bases. Germline V gene data show CDR1 as LGHDT and CDR2 as YNNKEL (reference sequence). V shed 1 base and J shed 3 bases, with 13 bases lying between them. The CDR3 has 15 amino acids. In DNA form, the CDR3 reads TGTGCCAGCAGCCAAGCGGGTAGCGGCATCTACGAGCAGTACTTC. Protein: CASSQAGSGIYEQYF.

The J gene is TRBJ1-6, the V gene TRBV10-2, with D unresolved. The ends were cut back, 2 bases at V and 4 bases at J, with 6 bases in the middle. CDR1 WSHSY and CDR2 SAAADI come from the germline V gene. The CDR3 spans 14 residues. The CDR3 nucleotides read TGCGCCAGCAGTGAGCAACGGTATAATTCACCCCTCCACTTT. Translated, it gives CASSEQRYNSPLHF.

V usage is TRBV5-6 and J usage is TRBJ2-1, with D possibly TRBD2 on 7 matching bases. V lost 4 bases and J lost 3, with 17 bases in between. Germline V gives CDR1 SGHDT, CDR2 YYEEEE. This CDR3 comprises 16 residues. CDR3 in amino acids: CASSPDRGAYYNEQFF. Here the CDR3 DNA reads TGTGCCAGCAGCCCAGACCGGGGGGCATACTACAATGAGCAGTTCTTC. The full variable domain, rest sourced from reference TRBV5-6 and TRBJ2-1, is DAGVTQSPTHLIKTRGQQVTLRCSPKSGHDTVSWYQQALGQGPQFIFQYYEEEERQRGNFPDRFSGHQFPNYSSELNVNALLLGDSALYLCASSPDRGAYYNEQFFGPGTRLTVL.

The J gene is TRBJ1-1, the V gene TRBV5-1; the match to TRBD1 covers 7 bases. Unmatched junction bases numbered 9, after V lost 4 bases and J lost 3 bases. The length of the CDR3 is 15 residues. Germline assignment: CDR1 SGHRS and CDR2 YFSETQ. This chain's CDR3 is CASSQATGVYTEAFF. CDR3 coding DNA: TGCGCCAGCAGCCAAGCTACAGGGGTTTACACTGAAGCTTTCTTT.

This clone was seen once. This rearrangement joins TRBV15 to TRBJ2-1, with a tentative D call TRBD2 (6 bases). Trimming removed 3 bases at V and 5 bases at J, with 26 bases between. CDR3 size: 19 residues. Germline V gives CDR1 LNHNV, CDR2 YYDKDF (reference sequence). CDR3 sequence (DNA): TGTGCCACCAGCAGGGGTTCGGGCGGGACTCCCACCCGCCACAATGAGCAGTTCTTC. Translated, it gives CATSRGSGGTPTRHNEQFF.

V gene TRBV4-2 combines with J gene TRBJ2-1; D perhaps matches TRBD1 (6 bases). The CDR3 consists of 18 residues. V lost 3 bases and J 3 bases, leaving 21 bases between the germline ends. Germline-derived CDR1 and CDR2 are LGHNA and YNFKEQ. The CDR3 coding sequence is TGTGCCAGCAGCCAGGATGCCCGCAGACAGGTCTACTACAATGAGCAGTTCTTC. Translation gives CASSQDARRQVYYNEQFF.

The chain joins TRBV11-2 to TRBJ1-4; tentative D call: TRBD1 (5 bases). V gave up 1 base and J gave up 4 bases, with 10 bases separating them. CDR1 and CDR2 (germline): SGHAT, FQNNGV. This CDR3 has 15 amino acids. The CDR3 DNA is TGTGCCAGCAGCTTAGGACAGCTGGGTAATGAAAAACTGTTTTTT. This gives the protein CASSLGQLGNEKLFF.

The sample holds a few counts of this clone. The chain joins TRBV5-6 to TRBJ1-5; 7 bases match TRBD1. Germline V gene sequence: CDR1 SGHDT, CDR2 YYEEEE. V was pared by 4 bases and J by 2 bases, with 12 bases of the junction left unmatched. The CDR3 has 17 residues. The CDR3 DNA is TGTGCCAGCAGCCCCGGACAGGTCTTGAGTGGCAATCAGCCCCAGCATTTT. Translated, it gives CASSPGQVLSGNQPQHF.

This chain joins TRBV7-8 and TRBJ2-1; tentatively, D is TRBD1 (6 bases). The CDR3 is 12 residues long. V lost 2 bases to trimming and J lost 10 bases, with 9 bases between them. Germline CDR1 and CDR2: SGHVS and FQNEAQ. CDR3 sequence: CASSLMRGEQFF. The CDR3 nucleotides read TGTGCCAGCAGCTTAATGAGGGGGGAGCAGTTCTTC.

The chain has TRBV28 and TRBJ2-7; 7 bases agree with TRBD2. CDR1 MDHEN and CDR2 SYDVKM come from the germline V gene. This CDR3 spans 15 amino acids. With 5 bases clipped from V and 9 bases from J, the junction kept 16 bases outside the gene matches. The CDR3 loop is CASSPASGLSRRQYF. For the CDR3, the DNA is TGTGCCAGCAGTCCCGCTAGCGGACTCTCCCGACGGCAGTACTTC.

The V and J genes are TRBV25-1 and TRBJ1-5; 10 bases match TRBD1. The CDR3 contains 15 residues. From germline, CDR1 is MGHDK and CDR2 SYGVNS. Trimming took 7 bases from V and 7 from J; bases not matched to a gene: 10. The CDR3 here is CASKLRQGAHQPQHF. Written as DNA, the CDR3 is TGTGCCAGCAAGTTACGACAGGGGGCGCACCAGCCCCAGCATTTT.